This T cell receptor beta chain was sequenced for a study of T cell changes during pregnancy in multiple sclerosis. The method was immunoSEQ multiplex PCR; TCRdb's version includes in-frame clones alone and lacks a portion of them. Of more than 80,000 clones in the sample, about 89% were seen once. The CDR3 has 14 amino acids. The germline CDR1 and CDR2 sequences are LNHDA and SQIVND (reference sequence). Trimming shortened V by 7 bases and J by 0 bases, and 12 bases separated the two germline ends. The clonotype originates from a female donor with multiple sclerosis, enrolled in a pregnancy study. The material sequenced was peripheral blood, taken before pregnancy. The rearrangement joins TRBV19 to TRBJ1-2; the D gene is possibly TRBD1 (5 bases). CDR3 nucleotide sequence: TGTGCCAGTAAATACAGACAGACTAACTATGGCTACACCTTC. This codes for CASKYRQTNYGYTF.